These 16 T cell receptor beta chains were sequenced from one sample in a study of beta chain features in type 1 diabetes. The authors reverse transcribed all of the isolated RNA, so sequencing captured expressed TCRB transcripts. The protocol was immunoSEQ multiplex PCR, while the TCRdb copy is restricted to in-frame clones and leaves out a portion. The profile shows some 500,000 clones, about 10% of them singletons. The sample was naive CD4+ T cells from blood. The receptor source for this set is a woman under 30 in good health.

This clone was counted only a few times. V usage is TRBV4-1 and J usage is TRBJ2-1; TRBD2 agrees at 8 bases. The CDR3 loop spans 16 amino acids. The germline gives CDR1 MGHRA, CDR2 YSYEKL. After removal of 0 bases from V and 4 bases from J, the junction contained 5 bases not matched to a gene. CDR3 in amino acids: CASSQDSSGGYNEQFF. DNA of the CDR3: TGCGCCAGCAGCCAAGATAGCAGCGGGGGTTACAATGAGCAGTTCTTC.

This clone has just a few counts. The rearrangement uses TRBV7-3 and TRBJ2-1; a possible D gene is TRBD2 (6 bases). The germline V gene has CDR1 SGHTA and CDR2 FQGTGA. V gave up 6 bases and J gave up 7 bases, with 19 bases separating them. The CDR3 length is 15 residues. CDR3 coding DNA: TGTGCCAGCAGACCCCCGGGACTCCTGAGAAATGAGCAGTTCTTC. It is translated as CASRPPGLLRNEQFF.

This clone has a handful of counts. Different DNA sequences within this sample yield the same CDR3. The rearrangement uses TRBV9 and TRBJ1-1; the D is unclear. Trimming stripped 2 bases from V and 2 bases from J, with 7 bases between. This CDR3 has 13 amino acids. Germline assignment: CDR1 SGDLS and CDR2 YYNGEE. The CDR3: CASSVRPNTEAFF. The CDR3 nucleotides are TGTGCCAGCAGCGTCCGACCAAACACTGAAGCTTTCTTT.

The J gene is TRBJ2-1, the V gene TRBV29-1; TRBD2 aligns across 10 bases. V gave up 2 bases and J gave up 10 bases; unmatched junction bases: 8. CDR3 size: 14 residues. The germline V gene encodes CDR1 SQVTM and CDR2 ANQGSEA. CDR3 amino acids: CSVEILAGPWEQFF. CDR3 nucleotides: TGCAGCGTTGAAATACTAGCGGGGCCTTGGGAGCAGTTCTTC.

The genes are TRBV4-3 and TRBJ2-1, with TRBD2 matching over 9 bases. The V gene end was trimmed by 4 bases and the J gene end by 8 bases; junction bases not matched to a gene: 12. Germline V gene lookup returns CDR1 LGHNA and CDR2 YSLEER. The CDR3 runs to 16 residues. CDR3 bases: TGCGCCAGCAGCCGGCTAGCGGGGTCGACCCCGGATGAGCAGTTCTTC. This translates into CASSRLAGSTPDEQFF.

This clone has a handful of counts. This chain connects TRBV2 to TRBJ1-4; 7 positions match TRBD1. This CDR3 has 16 amino acids. V was pared by 3 bases and J by 0 bases, with 4 bases of the junction left unmatched. CDR1 and CDR2 (germline): SNHLY, FYNNEI. Written as DNA, the CDR3 is TGTGCCAGCAGTGATAGGGACAGAGCAACTAATGAAAAACTGTTTTTT. Protein product: CASSDRDRATNEKLFF.

The V gene is TRBV2, the J gene TRBJ1-6; 9 positions match TRBD1. The CDR3 runs to 14 residues. CDR1 SNHLY and CDR2 FYNNEI come from the germline V gene. The V gene end was trimmed by 7 bases and the J gene end by 7 bases; junction bases not matched to a gene: 5. CDR3 nucleotide sequence: TGTGCCAGCAACCTTGACAGGGGGAATTCACCCCTCCACTTT. Amino acids: CASNLDRGNSPLHF.

This clone was recorded at least ten times. This chain uses TRBV29-1 with TRBJ2-4; 8 bases fit TRBD2. This CDR3 contains 13 residues. Germline-derived CDR1 and CDR2 are SQVTM and ANQGSEA. Germline trimming cut 6 bases from V and 2 bases from J; bases unmatched to any gene: 3. CDR3 protein: CSVPGGPKNIQYF. The DNA for the CDR3 is TGCAGCGTGCCGGGAGGGCCCAAAAACATTCAGTACTTC.

This clone has only a few counts. The V gene is TRBV7-8, the J gene TRBJ1-1, with TRBD1 identical over 9 bases. Germline trimming cut 4 bases from V and 5 bases from J; bases unmatched to any gene: 8. The CDR3 totals 15 residues. In germline, CDR1 is SGHVS, CDR2 FQNEAQ. Here the CDR3 reads CASSSQGALGTEAFF. The CDR3 bases are TGTGCCAGCAGCTCACAGGGGGCGCTTGGGACTGAAGCTTTCTTT.

This clone was seen a few times. The chain recombines TRBV9 with TRBJ2-3; the match to TRBD2 covers 10 bases. Germline loops: CDR1 SGDLS, CDR2 YYNGEE. The CDR3 loop spans 15 amino acids. Trimming removed 4 bases from V and 1 base from J; junction bases left unmatched: 3. This CDR3 is CASSTGTSGTDTQYF. DNA for the CDR3: TGTGCCAGCAGCACCGGGACTAGCGGCACAGATACGCAGTATTTT.

The CDR3 nucleotides are TGTGCCAGCAAGAGCCAAGGAGATACGCAGTATTTT. This gives the protein CASKSQGDTQYF. The chain combines TRBV7-6 with TRBJ2-3; no firm D call. The V gene's germline CDR1 is SGHVS and CDR2 FNYEAQ. The CDR3 consists of 12 residues. The V gene lost 7 bases and the J gene lost 5 bases, with 10 bases spanning the gap.

This clone came up a few times. This chain joins TRBV29-1 and TRBJ2-5, with 7 bases fitting TRBD1. The length of the CDR3 is 12 residues. Germline lookup yields CDR1 SQVTM and CDR2 ANQGSEA. The junction had 5 bases not matched to a gene; V was cut back by 5 bases and J by 5 bases. Here the CDR3 DNA reads TGCAGCGTTATAACAGGGGTGGAGACCCAGTACTTC. Translation: CSVITGVETQYF.

The V gene is TRBV2, the J gene TRBJ2-7; D unclear. V shed 4 bases and J shed 0 bases, with 4 bases lying between them. Germline V CDR1 and CDR2: SNHLY, FYNNEI. This CDR3 region has 12 residues. The DNA of the CDR3 is TGTGCCAGCAGTGGGACCTCCTACGAGCAGTACTTC. It codes for CASSGTSYEQYF.

In its sample, this clone was seen a few times. The V and J genes are TRBV10-3 and TRBJ1-2; D possibly corresponds to TRBD1 (6 bases). Trimming left V 8 bases short and J 0 bases short, with 13 bases between. From germline, CDR1 is ENHRY and CDR2 SYGVKD. CDR3 length equals 14 residues. The CDR3 sequence: CAISRTAPNYGYTF. The CDR3 DNA sequence: TGTGCCATCTCCAGGACAGCTCCTAACTATGGCTACACCTTC.

This clone appeared a few times. The chain recombines TRBV6-1 with TRBJ2-1; D might be TRBD2 (5 bases). Trimming cost V 6 bases and J 6 bases, with 12 bases left between them. Germline CDR1 and CDR2: MNHNS and SASEGT. The CDR3 runs to 13 residues. The CDR3 DNA reads TGTGCCAGCAGAGGCCTCGGGGTCAATGAGCAGTTCTTC. It codes for CASRGLGVNEQFF.

This clone came up a few times. The rearrangement joins TRBV7-9 to TRBJ2-2; D unclear. The germline CDR1 and CDR2 sequences are SEHNR and FQNEAQ (reference sequence). There are 13 residues in the CDR3. The V and J ends lost 5 bases and 7 bases respectively, with 11 bases between them. The CDR3 region is CASSNQGVGELFF. For the CDR3, the DNA is TGTGCCAGCAGCAATCAAGGTGTCGGGGAGCTGTTTTTT.